Reported below is one TCR beta chain. This entry is derived from a study of blood T cell repertoires in COVID-19. Turning to the study itself: Acute-phase and convalescent COVID-19 samples originated in the United States, Italy and Spain. T cells, B-cell-depleted T cells, or PBMCs supplied cDNA or gDNA.

Original methodology: Amplified reference gene primers provided the basis for estimating nucleated cell counts. The table came from immunoSEQ multiplex PCR; TCRdb's copy has only in-frame clones and leaves some out. For V, J and clone size, that table is used; D and trimming come from the DNA. The sample gives about 290,000 clones, 70% to 90% of which show up once; less than 3% is in the top ten. The CDR3 loop spans 14 amino acids. Germline V gene sequence: CDR1 SGHRS, CDR2 YFSETQ. V shed 3 bases, J shed 16 bases, and the junction held 16 bases outside the gene matches. The chain links TRBV5-1 to TRBJ2-1; TRBD1 matches 7 bases. The sequenced sample was peripheral blood. This sequence originates from a woman aged 30 to 39 with active or convalescent COVID-19. The DNA of the CDR3 is TGCGCCAGCAGCTACGCCCCCGACAGGGCCCCGGAATTCTTC. It codes for CASSYAPDRAPEFF. Full variable domain (rest looked up from reference TRBV5-1 and TRBJ2-1): KAGVTQTPRYLIKTRGQQVTLSCSPISGHRSVSWYQQTPGQGLQFLFEYFSETQRNKGNFPGRFSGRQFSNSRSEMNVSTLELGDSALYLCASSYAPDRAPEFFGPGTRLTVL.